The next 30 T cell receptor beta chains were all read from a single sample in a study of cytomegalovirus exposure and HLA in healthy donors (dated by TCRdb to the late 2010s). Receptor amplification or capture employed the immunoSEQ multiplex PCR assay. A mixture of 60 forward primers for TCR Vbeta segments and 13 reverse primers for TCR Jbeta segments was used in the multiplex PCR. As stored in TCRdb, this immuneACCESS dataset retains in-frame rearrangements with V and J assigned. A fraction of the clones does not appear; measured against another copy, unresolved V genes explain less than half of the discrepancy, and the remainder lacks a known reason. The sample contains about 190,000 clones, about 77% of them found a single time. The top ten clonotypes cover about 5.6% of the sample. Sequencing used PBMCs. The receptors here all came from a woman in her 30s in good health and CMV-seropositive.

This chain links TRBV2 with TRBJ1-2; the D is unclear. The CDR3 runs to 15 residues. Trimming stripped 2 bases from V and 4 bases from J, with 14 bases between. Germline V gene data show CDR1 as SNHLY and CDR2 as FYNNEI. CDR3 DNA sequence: TGTGCCAGCAGTGAAACGCCAAACGGAGTCTATGGCTACACCTTC. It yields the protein CASSETPNGVYGYTF.

The CDR3 reads CASSFSQVNEQFF. CDR3 DNA: TGTGCCAGTAGTTTCAGTCAGGTCAATGAGCAGTTCTTC. The chain employs TRBV19 and TRBJ2-1; D is unclear. Trimming pared 5 bases from V and 6 bases from J, leaving 11 bases between. CDR1 LNHDA and CDR2 SQIVND come from the germline V gene (reference sequence). The CDR3 sequence is 13 residues long. Combining the CDR3 with reference TRBV19 and TRBJ2-1 gives the whole variable domain DGGITQSPKYLFRKEGQNVTLSCEQNLNHDAMYWYRQDPGQGLRLIYYSQIVNDFQKGDIAEGYSVSREKKESFPLTVTSAQKNPTAFYLCASSFSQVNEQFFGPGTRLTVL.

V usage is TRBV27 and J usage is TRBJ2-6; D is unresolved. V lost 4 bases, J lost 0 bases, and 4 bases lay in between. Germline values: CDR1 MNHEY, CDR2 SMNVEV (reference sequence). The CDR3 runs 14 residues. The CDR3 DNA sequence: TGTGCCAGCAGTTCTAACTCTGGGGCCAACGTCCTGACTTTC. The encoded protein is CASSSNSGANVLTF.

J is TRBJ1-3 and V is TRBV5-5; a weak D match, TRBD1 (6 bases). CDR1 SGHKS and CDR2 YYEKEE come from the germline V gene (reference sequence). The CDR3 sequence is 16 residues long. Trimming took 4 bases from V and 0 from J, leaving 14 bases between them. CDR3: CASSVGHANSGNTIYF. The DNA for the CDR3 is TGTGCCAGCAGCGTGGGACATGCTAACTCTGGAAACACCATATATTTT.

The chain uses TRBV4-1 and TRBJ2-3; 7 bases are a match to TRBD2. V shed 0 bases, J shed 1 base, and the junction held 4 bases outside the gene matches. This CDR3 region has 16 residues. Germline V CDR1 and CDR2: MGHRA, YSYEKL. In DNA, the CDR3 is TGCGCCAGCAGCCAAGAGTCAGCGGGACGCACAGATACGCAGTATTTT. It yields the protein CASSQESAGRTDTQYF.

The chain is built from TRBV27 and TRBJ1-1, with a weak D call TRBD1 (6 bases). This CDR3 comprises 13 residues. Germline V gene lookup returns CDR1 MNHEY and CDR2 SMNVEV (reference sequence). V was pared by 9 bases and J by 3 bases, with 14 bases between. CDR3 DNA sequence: TGTGCCAGTAGGACAGTGTGGGACACTGAAGCTTTCTTT. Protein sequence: CASRTVWDTEAFF.

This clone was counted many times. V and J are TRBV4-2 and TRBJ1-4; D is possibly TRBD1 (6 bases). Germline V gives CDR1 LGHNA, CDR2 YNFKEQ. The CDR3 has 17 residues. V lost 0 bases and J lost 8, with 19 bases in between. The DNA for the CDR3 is TGTGCCAGCAGCCAAGATATGGGGGCCGGGGTACGGGAAAAACTGTTTTTT. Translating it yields CASSQDMGAGVREKLFF.

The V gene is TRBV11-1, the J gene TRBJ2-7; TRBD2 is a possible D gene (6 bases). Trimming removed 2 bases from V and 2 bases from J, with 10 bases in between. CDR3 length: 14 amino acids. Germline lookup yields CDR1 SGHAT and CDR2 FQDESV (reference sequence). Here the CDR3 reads CASSLSGATYEQYF. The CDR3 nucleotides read TGTGCCAGCAGCTTATCGGGAGCGACCTACGAGCAGTACTTC. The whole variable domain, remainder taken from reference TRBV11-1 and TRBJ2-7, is EAEVAQSPRYKITEKSQAVAFWCDPISGHATLYWYRQILGQGPELLVQFQDESVVDDSQLPKDRFSAERLKGVDSTLKIQPAELGDSAMYLCASSLSGATYEQYFGPGTRLTVT.

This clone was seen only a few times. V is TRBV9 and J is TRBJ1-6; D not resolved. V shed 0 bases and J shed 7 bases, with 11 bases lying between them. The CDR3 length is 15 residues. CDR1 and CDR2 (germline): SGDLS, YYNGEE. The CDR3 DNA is TGTGCCAGCAGCGTAGGTGGCAGGCCAAATTCACCCCTCCACTTT. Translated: CASSVGGRPNSPLHF.

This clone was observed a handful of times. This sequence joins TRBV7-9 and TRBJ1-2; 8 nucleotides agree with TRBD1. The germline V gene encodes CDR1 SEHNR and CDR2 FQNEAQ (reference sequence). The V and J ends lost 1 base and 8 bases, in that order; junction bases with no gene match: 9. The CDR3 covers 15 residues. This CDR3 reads CASSLVDRGGGGYTF. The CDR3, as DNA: TGTGCCAGCAGCTTAGTTGACAGGGGTGGCGGAGGCTACACCTTC.

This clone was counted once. CDR3 sequence: CASIEGRGPGNTIYF. The CDR3 DNA reads as TGTGCCAGCATAGAGGGAAGAGGGCCTGGAAACACCATATATTTT. This chain connects TRBV11-1 to TRBJ1-3; D remains unclear. The CDR3 length is 15 residues. The germline V gene encodes CDR1 SGHAT and CDR2 FQDESV (reference sequence). Trimming removed 7 bases at V and 2 bases at J, with 15 bases between.

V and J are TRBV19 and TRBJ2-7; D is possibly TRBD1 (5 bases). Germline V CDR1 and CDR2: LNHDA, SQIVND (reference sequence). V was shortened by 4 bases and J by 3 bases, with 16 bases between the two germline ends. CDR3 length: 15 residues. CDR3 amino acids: CASSRSALGVYEQYF. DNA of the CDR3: TGTGCCAGTAGTAGGTCCGCCCTAGGGGTCTACGAGCAGTACTTC.

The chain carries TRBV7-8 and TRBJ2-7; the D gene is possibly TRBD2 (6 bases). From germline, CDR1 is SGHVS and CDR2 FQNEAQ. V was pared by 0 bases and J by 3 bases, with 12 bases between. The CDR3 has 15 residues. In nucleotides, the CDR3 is TGTGCCAGCAGCTTAGCGGGGGAGGCTCACTACGAGCAGTACTTC. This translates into CASSLAGEAHYEQYF.

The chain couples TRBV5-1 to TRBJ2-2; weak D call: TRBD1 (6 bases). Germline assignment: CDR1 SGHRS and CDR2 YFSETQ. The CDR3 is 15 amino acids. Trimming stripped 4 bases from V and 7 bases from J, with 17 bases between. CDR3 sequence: CASSPVNSGVGELFF. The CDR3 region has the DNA TGCGCCAGCAGCCCCGTCAACTCAGGGGTCGGGGAGCTGTTTTTT.

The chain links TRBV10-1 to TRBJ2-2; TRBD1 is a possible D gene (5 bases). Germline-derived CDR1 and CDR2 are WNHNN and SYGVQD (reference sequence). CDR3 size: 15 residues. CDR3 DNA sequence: TGCGCTACCCGGCCAGGGTCGATAGAAGCCGGGGAGCTGTTTTTT. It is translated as CATRPGSIEAGELFF.

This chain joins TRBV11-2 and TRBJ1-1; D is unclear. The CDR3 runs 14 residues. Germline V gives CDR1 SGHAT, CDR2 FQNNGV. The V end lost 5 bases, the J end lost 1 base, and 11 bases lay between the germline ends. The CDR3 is CASSPRPQNTEAFF. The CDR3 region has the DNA TGTGCCAGCAGCCCGCGCCCCCAGAACACTGAAGCTTTCTTT.

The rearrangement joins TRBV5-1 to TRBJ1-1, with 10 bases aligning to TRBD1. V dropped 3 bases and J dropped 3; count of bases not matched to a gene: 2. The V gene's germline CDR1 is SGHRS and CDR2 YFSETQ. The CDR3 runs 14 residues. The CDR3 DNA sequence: TGCGCCAGCAGCTGGACAGGGGGTGACACTGAAGCTTTCTTT. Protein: CASSWTGGDTEAFF.

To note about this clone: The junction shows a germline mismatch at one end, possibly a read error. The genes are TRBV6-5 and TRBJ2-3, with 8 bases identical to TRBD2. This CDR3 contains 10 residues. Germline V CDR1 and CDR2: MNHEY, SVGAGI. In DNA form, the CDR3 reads TGTGCCAGCAGTTCCGGGACTAGTTACTTT. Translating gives CASSSGTSYF.

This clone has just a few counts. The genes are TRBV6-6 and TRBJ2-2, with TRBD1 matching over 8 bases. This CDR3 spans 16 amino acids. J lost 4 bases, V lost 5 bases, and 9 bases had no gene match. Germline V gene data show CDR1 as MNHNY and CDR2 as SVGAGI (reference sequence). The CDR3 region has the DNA TGTGCCAGCAGTCAGACAGGGGTCGTGGGCACCGGGGAGCTGTTTTTT. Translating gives CASSQTGVVGTGELFF.

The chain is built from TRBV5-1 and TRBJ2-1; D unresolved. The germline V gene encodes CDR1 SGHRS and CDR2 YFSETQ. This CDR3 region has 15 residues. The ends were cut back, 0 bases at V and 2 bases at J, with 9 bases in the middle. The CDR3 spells CASSLEQIPYNEQFF. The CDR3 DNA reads TGCGCCAGCAGCTTGGAACAGATACCCTACAATGAGCAGTTCTTC. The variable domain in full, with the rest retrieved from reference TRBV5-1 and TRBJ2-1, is KAGVTQTPRYLIKTRGQQVTLSCSPISGHRSVSWYQQTPGQGLQFLFEYFSETQRNKGNFPGRFSGRQFSNSRSEMNVSTLELGDSALYLCASSLEQIPYNEQFFGPGTRLTVL.

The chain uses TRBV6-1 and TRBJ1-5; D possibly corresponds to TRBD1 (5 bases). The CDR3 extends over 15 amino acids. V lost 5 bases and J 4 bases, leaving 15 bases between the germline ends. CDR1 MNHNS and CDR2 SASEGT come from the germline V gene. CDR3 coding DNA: TGTGCCAGCAGTCGGACGACCGGGGGGAATCAGCCCCAGCATTTT. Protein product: CASSRTTGGNQPQHF.

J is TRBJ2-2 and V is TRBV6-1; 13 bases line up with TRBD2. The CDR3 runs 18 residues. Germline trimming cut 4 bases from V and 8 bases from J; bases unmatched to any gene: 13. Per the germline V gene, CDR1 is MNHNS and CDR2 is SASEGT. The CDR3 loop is CASSGGRLAGGMAGELFF. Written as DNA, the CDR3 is TGTGCCAGCAGTGGTGGGCGACTAGCGGGAGGAATGGCGGGGGAGCTGTTTTTT.

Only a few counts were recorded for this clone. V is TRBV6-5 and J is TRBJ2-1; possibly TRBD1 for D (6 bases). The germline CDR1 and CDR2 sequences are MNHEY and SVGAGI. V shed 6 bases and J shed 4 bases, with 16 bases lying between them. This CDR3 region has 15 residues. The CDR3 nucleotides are TGTGCCAGCAGAAACCGGGACACGGATTACAATGAGCAGTTCTTC. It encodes CASRNRDTDYNEQFF.

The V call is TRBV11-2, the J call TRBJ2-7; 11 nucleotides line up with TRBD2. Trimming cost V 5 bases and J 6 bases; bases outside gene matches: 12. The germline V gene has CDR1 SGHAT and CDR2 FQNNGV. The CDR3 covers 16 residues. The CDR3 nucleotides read TGTGCCAGCAGCCTCTCTAGCGGGGGGAATCTTGCCGAGCAGTACTTC. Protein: CASSLSSGGNLAEQYF.

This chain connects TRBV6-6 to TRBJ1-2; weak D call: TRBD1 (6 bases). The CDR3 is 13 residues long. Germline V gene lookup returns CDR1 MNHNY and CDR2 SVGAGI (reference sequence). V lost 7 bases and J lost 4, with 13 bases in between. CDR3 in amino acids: CASIGRGTYGYTF. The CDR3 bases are TGTGCCAGCATCGGCAGGGGAACCTATGGCTACACCTTC.

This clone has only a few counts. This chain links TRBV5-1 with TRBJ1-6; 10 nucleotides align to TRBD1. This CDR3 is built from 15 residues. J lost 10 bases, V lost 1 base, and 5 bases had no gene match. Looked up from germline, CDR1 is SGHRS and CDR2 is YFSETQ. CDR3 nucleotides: TGCGCCAGCAGCTTGAGTGGGACAGGGGAATCACCCCTCCACTTT. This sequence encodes CASSLSGTGESPLHF.

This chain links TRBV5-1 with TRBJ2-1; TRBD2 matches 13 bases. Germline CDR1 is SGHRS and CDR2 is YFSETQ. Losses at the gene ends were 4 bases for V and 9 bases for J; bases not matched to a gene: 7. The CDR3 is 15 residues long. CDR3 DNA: TGCGCCAGCAGCGCCGGACTAGCGGGAGCGAGTGAGCAGTTCTTC. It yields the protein CASSAGLAGASEQFF.

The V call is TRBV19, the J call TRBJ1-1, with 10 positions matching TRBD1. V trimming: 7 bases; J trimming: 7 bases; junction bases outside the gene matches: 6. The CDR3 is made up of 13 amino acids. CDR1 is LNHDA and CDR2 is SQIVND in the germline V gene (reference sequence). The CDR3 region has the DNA TGTGCCAGTACGACAGGGGGCGCGGGTGAAGCTTTCTTT. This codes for CASTTGGAGEAFF.

CDR3 sequence: CASSLRKTGRSTGELFF. In DNA form, the CDR3 reads TGTGCCAGCAGCTTGAGGAAGACAGGGAGGAGCACCGGGGAGCTGTTTTTT. The chain has TRBV5-4 and TRBJ2-2, with D perhaps TRBD1 (7 bases). Trimming stripped 1 base from V and 4 bases from J, with 17 bases between. CDR3 length: 17 amino acids. Germline V gives CDR1 SGHNT, CDR2 YYREEE (reference sequence).

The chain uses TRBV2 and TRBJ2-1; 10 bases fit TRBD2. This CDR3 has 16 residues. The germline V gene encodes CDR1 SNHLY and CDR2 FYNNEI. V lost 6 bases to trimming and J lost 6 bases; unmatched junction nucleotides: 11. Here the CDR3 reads CASSGGLAGVRNEQFF. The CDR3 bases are TGTGCCAGCAGCGGGGGTCTAGCGGGAGTTCGCAATGAGCAGTTCTTC.